A single sample is the source of the 18 T cell receptor beta chains below, sequenced in a study of blood T cell repertoires in COVID-19. The method was immunoSEQ multiplex PCR; TCRdb's version includes in-frame clones alone and lacks a portion of them. This table holds around 200,000 clones, 70% to 90% found once. Sequencing was performed on peripheral blood. The receptor set was obtained from a man younger than 45 with acute or convalescent COVID-19.

The chain recombines TRBV9 with TRBJ2-1; maybe TRBD1 (5 bases). Trimming took 4 bases from V and 7 from J, leaving 15 bases between them. This CDR3 is built from 14 residues. The germline CDR1 and CDR2 sequences are SGDLS and YYNGEE. This chain's CDR3 is CASSLMTVRNEQFF. DNA of the CDR3: TGTGCCAGCAGCCTGATGACAGTCCGGAATGAGCAGTTCTTC.

CDR3 nucleotides: TGTGCCAGCGGACAGTGGCAGGGCTCCTACGAGCAGTACTTC. Encoded protein: CASGQWQGSYEQYF. V usage is TRBV7-2 and J usage is TRBJ2-7, with TRBD1 as a possible D gene (6 bases). The CDR3 consists of 14 residues. Per germline, CDR1 SGHTA and CDR2 FQGNSA. V lost 8 bases and J 0 bases, leaving 14 bases between the germline ends.

The chain links TRBV27 to TRBJ1-4, with D maybe TRBD1 (6 bases). The CDR3 spans 15 residues. CDR1 and CDR2 (germline): MNHEY, SMNVEV (reference sequence). CDR3 coding DNA: TGTACCCCACAGGGCGCACTGGCAACTAATGAAAAACTGTTTTTT. Its translation: CTPQGALATNEKLFF.

V is TRBV5-5 and J is TRBJ2-5; 15 bases are shared with TRBD2. V was pared by 4 bases and J by 3 bases, with 4 bases of the junction left unmatched. There are 16 residues in the CDR3. Germline V gives CDR1 SGHKS, CDR2 YYEKEE (reference sequence). This CDR3 reads CASSSGTSGGKETQYF. The CDR3 DNA reads TGTGCCAGCAGCAGCGGGACTAGCGGGGGGAAAGAGACCCAGTACTTC.

In this sample, this clone turned up once. The J gene is TRBJ1-4, the V gene TRBV6-5; 7 bases are a match to TRBD1. This CDR3 has 12 amino acids. After removal of 6 bases from V and 10 bases from J, the junction contained 5 bases not matched to a gene. CDR1 is MNHEY, CDR2 SVGAGI, per germline. The CDR3: CASRNQGVKLFF. CDR3 nucleotides: TGTGCCAGCAGAAACCAGGGGGTAAAACTGTTTTTT.

The chain is built from TRBV6-5 and TRBJ1-1; D gene unclear. Trimming removed 2 bases at V and 7 bases at J, with 11 bases between. The CDR3 runs 13 residues. Germline CDR1 reads MNHEY; CDR2 reads SVGAGI. Here the CDR3 DNA reads TGTGCCAGCAGTTACGAGGGATTAGGTGAAGCTTTCTTT. This sequence encodes CASSYEGLGEAFF.

The CDR3 protein is CAIRDRGSPLHF. CDR3 sequence (DNA): TGTGCCATCCGGGACAGGGGTTCACCCCTCCACTTT. V gene TRBV10-3 combines with J gene TRBJ1-6; 10 nucleotides line up with TRBD1. The CDR3 runs to 12 residues. Losses at the gene ends were 8 bases for V and 9 bases for J; bases not matched to a gene: 1. Germline V lookup: CDR1 ENHRY, CDR2 SYGVKD.

The chain employs TRBV14 and TRBJ1-2, with 10 nucleotides matching TRBD1. This CDR3 has 15 residues. J gave up 5 bases and V 2 bases, and 5 bases lay outside the gene matches. In germline, CDR1 is SGHDN, CDR2 FVKESK. The CDR3 sequence is CASSQRTGGSYGYTF. The CDR3 coding sequence is TGTGCCAGCAGCCAACGGACAGGGGGAAGTTATGGCTACACCTTC. The entire variable domain, with the rest obtained from reference TRBV14 and TRBJ1-2, is as follows: EAGVTQFPSHSVIEKGQTVTLRCDPISGHDNLYWYRRVMGKEIKFLLHFVKESKQDESGMPNNRFLAERTGGTYSTLKVQPAELEDSGVYFCASSQRTGGSYGYTFGSGTRLTVV.

Only one count was recorded for this clone. The rearrangement uses TRBV28 and TRBJ2-5; D is perhaps TRBD1 (6 bases). CDR1 MDHEN and CDR2 SYDVKM come from the germline V gene. Deletions cut 5 bases from V and 10 bases from J, with 17 bases between. The CDR3 loop spans 13 amino acids. The CDR3 is CASSTSNREHQYF. The CDR3 DNA reads TGTGCCAGCAGTACGAGCAACAGGGAGCACCAGTACTTC.

This clone was seen only a few times. The chain joins TRBV28 to TRBJ1-6, with unresolved D. V lost 4 bases and J 8 bases, leaving 15 bases between the germline ends. CDR3 length: 15 amino acids. Germline V gene data show CDR1 as MDHEN and CDR2 as SYDVKM. CDR3 in amino acids: CASSSPGDAHSPLHF. Here the CDR3 DNA reads TGTGCCAGCAGTTCCCCGGGAGATGCCCATTCACCCCTCCACTTT.

The genes are TRBV24-1 and TRBJ2-2; D is ambiguous. This CDR3 has 12 residues. V lost 8 bases and J lost 1, with 4 bases in between. From germline, CDR1 is KGHDR and CDR2 SFDVKD. In DNA, the CDR3 is TGTGCCACCACCGGGAACACCGGGGAGCTGTTTTTT. This gives the protein CATTGNTGELFF.

V usage is TRBV27 and J usage is TRBJ1-2; 7 bases line up with TRBD1. Germline CDR1 and CDR2: MNHEY and SMNVEV (reference sequence). The V gene end was trimmed by 3 bases and the J gene end by 4 bases; junction bases not matched to a gene: 5. The CDR3 runs to 14 residues. CDR3 sequence: CASSFYSGGYGYTF. The CDR3 DNA sequence: TGTGCCAGCAGTTTCTATTCAGGGGGCTATGGCTACACCTTC.

The chain recombines TRBV6-5 with TRBJ1-1; maybe TRBD1 (5 bases). This CDR3 is 15 amino acids long. Germline loops: CDR1 MNHEY, CDR2 SVGAGI. Trimming shortened V by 6 bases and J by 5 bases, and 19 bases separated the two germline ends. CDR3 in amino acids: CASRTILGGWTEAFF. CDR3 DNA: TGTGCCAGCAGAACTATTCTGGGGGGGTGGACTGAAGCTTTCTTT.

This clone appeared once. The chain is built from TRBV5-1 and TRBJ2-3; D not resolved. CDR1 and CDR2 from the germline V gene are SGHRS and YFSETQ. This CDR3 comprises 15 residues. Trimming left V 0 bases short and J 2 bases short, with 10 bases between. The CDR3 region has the DNA TGCGCCAGCAGCTTGGTAGGAGTCGACACAGATACGCAGTATTTT. This sequence encodes CASSLVGVDTDTQYF.

The CDR3 DNA reads TGTGCCAGCAGCTCGAAGGAACACAGGGGGCTTAATTACAATGAGCAGTTCTTC. It encodes CASSSKEHRGLNYNEQFF. The V call is TRBV5-6, the J call TRBJ2-1; 9 bases are shared with TRBD1. The CDR3 spans 18 residues. Per germline, CDR1 SGHDT and CDR2 YYEEEE. V was pared by 3 bases and J by 4 bases, with 14 bases of the junction left unmatched.

This CDR3 is CASSPNLGTGGEKLFF. The CDR3 DNA sequence: TGTGCCAGCTCACCGAATTTGGGGACAGGGGGTGAAAAACTGTTTTTT. The chain is built from TRBV18 and TRBJ1-4, with 11 bases aligning to TRBD1. Germline V CDR1 and CDR2: KGHSH, LQKENI. Unmatched junction bases numbered 7, after V lost 3 bases and J lost 7 bases. This CDR3 is built from 16 residues. The variable domain in full, completed from reference TRBV18 and TRBJ1-4, reads NAGVMQNPRHLVRRRGQEARLRCSPMKGHSHVYWYRQLPEEGLKFMVYLQKENIIDESGMPKERFSAEFPKEGPSILRIQQVVRGDSAAYFCASSPNLGTGGEKLFFGSGTQLSVL.

This sequence joins TRBV28 and TRBJ1-5; TRBD1 matches 10 bases. Germline V gives CDR1 MDHEN, CDR2 SYDVKM. CDR3 size: 15 residues. V lost 6 bases, J lost 11 bases, and 13 bases stayed unmatched. This CDR3 reads CASSPGTGVVKAQHF. The CDR3 coding sequence is TGTGCCAGCAGCCCAGGGACAGGGGTCGTAAAGGCCCAGCATTTT.

J is TRBJ2-2 and V is TRBV3-1 (or the pseudogene TRBV3-2); 13 bases are a match to TRBD2. The CDR3 length is 15 residues. Per germline, CDR1 LGHDT and CDR2 YNNKEL (reference sequence). Germline trimming cut 5 bases from V and 5 bases from J; bases unmatched to any gene: 2. The CDR3 sequence: CASSTSGRGTGELFF. The CDR3 DNA reads TGTGCCAGCAGCACTAGCGGGAGGGGAACCGGGGAGCTGTTTTTT.